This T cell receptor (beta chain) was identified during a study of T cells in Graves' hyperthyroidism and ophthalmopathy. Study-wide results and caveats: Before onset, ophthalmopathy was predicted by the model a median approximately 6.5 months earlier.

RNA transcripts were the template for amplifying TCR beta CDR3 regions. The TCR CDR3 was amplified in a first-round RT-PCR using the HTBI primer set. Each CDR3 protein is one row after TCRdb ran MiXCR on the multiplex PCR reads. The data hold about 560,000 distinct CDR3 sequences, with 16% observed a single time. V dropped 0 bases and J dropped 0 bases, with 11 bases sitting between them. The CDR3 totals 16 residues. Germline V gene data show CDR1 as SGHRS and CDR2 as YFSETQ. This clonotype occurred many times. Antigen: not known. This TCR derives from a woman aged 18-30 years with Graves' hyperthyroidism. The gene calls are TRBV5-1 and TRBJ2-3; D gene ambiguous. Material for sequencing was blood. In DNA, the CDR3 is TGCGCCAGCAGCTTGGATATTCTAATTAGCACAGATACGCAGTATTTT. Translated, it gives CASSLDILISTDTQYF.